Below, 23 T cell receptor beta chains from the same sample are listed, as sequenced in a study of blood T cell repertoires in COVID-19. Here immunoSEQ multiplex PCR was the method, and the copy in TCRdb shows in-frame clones only, minus some. The data contain 110,000 to 150,000 clones, about 80% of them singletons. Sequences were obtained from peripheral blood. Every receptor here comes from a woman of 80 years or more with acute or convalescent COVID-19.

The chain has TRBV6-8 and TRBJ1-5, with 7 bases aligning to TRBD1. The V and J ends lost 6 bases and 2 bases, in that order; junction bases with no gene match: 7. CDR1 is MNHGY and CDR2 is SAAAGT in the germline V gene. CDR3 length: 15 amino acids. The CDR3 sequence: CASSTVRGRNQPQHF. CDR3 nucleotides: TGTGCCAGCAGCACCGTGAGGGGGCGCAATCAGCCCCAGCATTTT.

The chain uses TRBV6-5 and TRBJ2-3; no definite D call. This CDR3 spans 14 amino acids. Between the trimmed V and J ends, which lost 6 bases and 0 bases, there was a span of 10 bases. CDR1 is MNHEY, CDR2 SVGAGI, per germline. The DNA for the CDR3 is TGTGCCAGCAGGGAGTCCTTTAGCACAGATACGCAGTATTTT. Translated: CASRESFSTDTQYF.

The chain employs TRBV6-5 and TRBJ2-1; 7 bases agree with TRBD1. CDR1 MNHEY and CDR2 SVGAGI come from the germline V gene. J lost 0 bases, V lost 5 bases, and 4 bases had no gene match. The CDR3 is 15 residues long. CDR3 coding DNA: TGTGCCAGCAGTCGGGACAGCCTCTCCTACAATGAGCAGTTCTTC. Translated: CASSRDSLSYNEQFF.

The gene calls are TRBV5-6 and TRBJ1-5; 7 bases align to TRBD1. Germline V gene data show CDR1 as SGHDT and CDR2 as YYEEEE. The CDR3 sequence is 15 residues long. Losses at the gene ends were 2 bases for V and 5 bases for J; bases not matched to a gene: 7. CDR3 in amino acids: CASSFTGVTYQPQHF. The CDR3 nucleotides are TGTGCCAGCAGCTTCACAGGGGTTACCTATCAGCCCCAGCATTTT.

The chain carries TRBV4-1 and TRBJ2-7; weak D call: TRBD2 (5 bases). The CDR3 consists of 14 residues. Trimming left V 2 bases short and J 2 bases short, with 10 bases between. Germline CDR1 and CDR2: MGHRA and YSYEKL. The CDR3 DNA reads as TGCGCCAGCAGCCAACGGACGGGAACCTACGAGCAGTACTTC. It codes for CASSQRTGTYEQYF.

The chain uses TRBV29-1 and TRBJ1-1; 7 bases are shared with TRBD1. The CDR3 sequence is 11 residues long. Per germline, CDR1 SQVTM and CDR2 ANQGSEA. CDR3 bases: TGCAGTGCTGGACAGGCAACTGAAGCTTTCTTT. Amino acids: CSAGQATEAFF.

The V call is TRBV9, the J call TRBJ2-7; 10 bases are shared with TRBD1. The CDR3 extends over 15 amino acids. Germline values: CDR1 SGDLS, CDR2 YYNGEE. V shed 3 bases, J shed 0 bases, and the junction held 3 bases outside the gene matches. The CDR3 loop is CASSEGQGISYEQYF. The CDR3 region has the DNA TGTGCCAGCAGCGAGGGACAGGGGATCTCCTACGAGCAGTACTTC.

V gene TRBV19 combines with J gene TRBJ1-4; possible D gene TRBD1, 6 bases. The CDR3 is 15 residues long. Germline CDR1 is LNHDA and CDR2 is SQIVND (reference sequence). Trimming took off 4 bases at V and 3 bases at J, with 12 bases between the two ends. In nucleotides, the CDR3 is TGTGCCAGTAGTAGCCACAGGGCTTCTAATGAAAAACTGTTTTTT. Protein sequence: CASSSHRASNEKLFF.

The chain joins TRBV6-5 to TRBJ1-4; 8 bases are shared with TRBD1. CDR1 is MNHEY and CDR2 is SVGAGI in the germline V gene. This CDR3 is built from 16 residues. V lost 1 base and J lost 8; bases outside the gene matches: 9. This CDR3 reads CASSYLADRGGEKLFF. Written as DNA, the CDR3 is TGTGCCAGCAGTTACTTGGCCGACAGGGGAGGGGAAAAACTGTTTTTT.

The chain has TRBV5-4 and TRBJ2-3; D call uncertain. Per the germline V gene, CDR1 is SGHNT and CDR2 is YYREEE (reference sequence). This CDR3 contains 15 residues. Trimming took off 0 bases at V and 0 bases at J, with 8 bases between the two ends. The CDR3 here is CASSLDGSSTDTQYF. CDR3 nucleotide sequence: TGTGCCAGCAGCTTGGACGGGTCGAGCACAGATACGCAGTATTTT. Variable domain in full (rest from reference TRBV5-4 and TRBJ2-3): ETGVTQSPTHLIKTRGQQVTLRCSSQSGHNTVSWYQQALGQGPQFIFQYYREEENGRGNFPPRFSGLQFPNYSSELNVNALELDDSALYLCASSLDGSSTDTQYFGPGTRLTVL.

The CDR3 here is CASSQGVNTEAFF. The DNA for the CDR3 is TGTGCCAGCAGCCAAGGCGTGAACACTGAAGCTTTCTTT. The V gene is TRBV14, the J gene TRBJ1-1; unclear D gene. Germline assignment: CDR1 SGHDN and CDR2 FVKESK. This CDR3 comprises 13 residues. Trimming left V 1 base short and J 0 bases short, with 3 bases between.

This clone turned up a few times. This chain connects TRBV3-1 (or the pseudogene TRBV3-2) to TRBJ1-5; tentatively, D is TRBD1 (6 bases). V lost 0 bases, J lost 4 bases, and 10 bases lay in between. The CDR3 extends over 15 amino acids. Germline CDR1 reads LGHDT; CDR2 reads YNNKEL (reference sequence). CDR3 DNA: TGTGCCAGCAGCCAAGAAGGGACACTTAATCAGCCCCAGCATTTT. Amino acid sequence: CASSQEGTLNQPQHF.

V gene TRBV10-3 combines with J gene TRBJ1-1, with D possibly TRBD1 on 5 matching bases. This CDR3 has 13 residues. Germline V gene lookup returns CDR1 ENHRY and CDR2 SYGVKD. The V end was cut by 5 bases, the J end by 1 base, with 8 bases between. In nucleotides, the CDR3 is TGTGCCATCAGTCGAGACAGGAACACTGAAGCTTTCTTT. This encodes CAISRDRNTEAFF.

V is TRBV6-5 and J is TRBJ1-1; 11 bases are a match to TRBD1. The CDR3 covers 14 residues. V dropped 10 bases and J dropped 6; count of bases not matched to a gene: 10. In germline, CDR1 is MNHEY, CDR2 SVGAGI. CDR3 in amino acids: CATKVGQGVAEAFF. In nucleotides, the CDR3 is TGTGCCACCAAAGTGGGACAGGGGGTCGCTGAAGCTTTCTTT.

The chain is built from TRBV6-5 and TRBJ1-6, with a weak D call TRBD1 (5 bases). V was trimmed by 6 bases and J by 9 bases, leaving 9 bases between them. Germline V gene lookup returns CDR1 MNHEY and CDR2 SVGAGI. The CDR3 contains 12 residues. DNA for the CDR3: TGTGCCAGCAGGAAGGGGATTTCACCCCTCCACTTT. Its translation is CASRKGISPLHF.

CDR3 nucleotide sequence: TGTGCCAGCAGTGAAGCGCGCATAGGGGACAGGGCCTATGGCTACACCTTC. As protein: CASSEARIGDRAYGYTF. The rearrangement uses TRBV6-1 and TRBJ1-2, with 9 bases identical to TRBD1. V shed 0 bases, J shed 4 bases, and the junction held 9 bases outside the gene matches. The CDR3 has 17 amino acids. In germline, CDR1 is MNHNS, CDR2 SASEGT.

The genes are TRBV11-2 and TRBJ2-7; TRBD2 matches at 7 bases. This CDR3 is built from 16 residues. Unmatched junction bases numbered 13, after V lost 4 bases and J lost 4 bases. The germline CDR1 and CDR2 sequences are SGHAT and FQNNGV. CDR3 sequence reads: CASSSIPGTKTYEQYF. CDR3 bases: TGTGCCAGCAGCTCGATCCCGGGGACTAAGACATACGAGCAGTACTTC.

The genes are TRBV7-9 and TRBJ2-6; a possible D gene is TRBD1 (5 bases). This CDR3 spans 17 amino acids. Trimming left V 5 bases short and J 0 bases short, with 14 bases between. Germline V gene data show CDR1 as SEHNR and CDR2 as FQNEAQ (reference sequence). This CDR3 reads CASSLQGSLSGANVLTF. DNA of the CDR3: TGTGCCAGCAGCCTCCAGGGTTCCCTCTCTGGGGCCAACGTCCTGACTTTC. The full variable domain, with the rest looked up from reference TRBV7-9 and TRBJ2-6, is DTGVSQNPRHKITKRGQNVTFRCDPISEHNRLYWYRQTLGQGPEFLTYFQNEAQLEKSRLLSDRFSAERPKGSFSTLEIQRTEQGDSAMYLCASSLQGSLSGANVLTFGAGSRLTVL.

This clone was seen a single time. The V gene is TRBV19, the J gene TRBJ1-1; D is undetermined. The V and J ends lost 3 bases and 1 base respectively, with 9 bases between them. The CDR3 loop spans 14 amino acids. Germline values: CDR1 LNHDA, CDR2 SQIVND (reference sequence). The DNA of the CDR3 is TGTGCCAGTAGTATTCCAGGATGGAACACTGAAGCTTTCTTT. This translates into CASSIPGWNTEAFF.

The chain is built from TRBV18 and TRBJ1-5, with D unresolved. CDR3 length equals 13 residues. CDR1 and CDR2 (germline): KGHSH, LQKENI. V dropped 3 bases and J dropped 7 bases, with 10 bases sitting between them. In nucleotides, the CDR3 is TGTGCCAGCTCACCGGGCGAAAAACAGCCCCAGCATTTT. It translates to CASSPGEKQPQHF.

The chain carries TRBV28 and TRBJ1-5; possibly TRBD1 for D (6 bases). Germline CDR1 and CDR2: MDHEN and SYDVKM. Deletions cut 7 bases from V and 1 base from J, with 11 bases between. This CDR3 region has 14 residues. CDR3 sequence: CASTRGGSNQPQHF. CDR3 DNA sequence: TGTGCCAGCACCCGAGGGGGAAGCAATCAGCCCCAGCATTTT.

In its sample, this clone was seen a few times. This chain joins TRBV19 and TRBJ1-2; TRBD1 is a possible D gene (5 bases). Germline-derived CDR1 and CDR2 are LNHDA and SQIVND (reference sequence). The V gene lost 6 bases and the J gene lost 4 bases, with 15 bases spanning the gap. The CDR3 is 14 residues long. CDR3 loop: CASSYKEGIYGYTF. The CDR3 coding sequence is TGTGCCAGTAGCTACAAGGAGGGGATCTATGGCTACACCTTC.

The chain is built from TRBV2 and TRBJ1-2; a weak D match, TRBD1 (5 bases). CDR1 and CDR2 from the germline V gene are SNHLY and FYNNEI. This CDR3 has 16 amino acids. V lost 8 bases and J 0 bases, leaving 19 bases between the germline ends. CDR3 sequence: CASPRVAGLTNYGYTF. The CDR3 DNA reads as TGTGCCAGCCCCCGGGTAGCGGGGCTGACTAACTATGGCTACACCTTC.